This record covers a single T cell receptor (beta chain). What it recognizes is unknown. This sample is drawn from a study of shared clonotypes between healthy human individuals. Study as a whole: Every donor yielded three CD4 naive, three CD4 memory, two CD8 naive and one CD8 memory plate.

General study findings and limits: Sampling used blood alone; tissue repertoires probably differ.

The CDR3 is made up of 14 amino acids. Germline V gene sequence: CDR1 SGHVS, CDR2 FNYEAQ. The ends lost 5 bases at V and 6 bases at J; junction bases unmatched: 3. Using immunoSEQ multiplex PCR, the repertoire was profiled, and TCRdb retains in-frame clones only, with some absent. The profile shows a few million clones, more than 80% of them singletons. V and J are TRBV7-6 and TRBJ2-7; 14 bases map to TRBD2. Sequenced: naive CD4+ T cells from PBMCs. Stated subset: CD45RA+ positively selected. This TCR derives from a man aged 18-30 years in good health. Some clones in this sample may be carry-over from other donors' samples. This CDR3 reads CASSVGTSGGEQYF. DNA for the CDR3: TGTGCCAGCAGCGTCGGGACTAGCGGGGGCGAGCAGTACTTC.